This passage covers 23 T cell receptor beta chains from one sample sequenced in a study of tumor-infiltrating lymphocytes in localized non-small cell lung cancer. Sequencing was performed with immunoSEQ multiplex PCR; in TCRdb, only in-frame clones are kept and a portion is missing. The repertoire holds about 6,900 clones, with about three quarters as singletons. Sequences were obtained from lung tumor tissue. The receptors stem from a human donor with non-small cell lung cancer.

Here the CDR3 reads CASSVESNTIYF. Written as DNA, the CDR3 is TGTGCCAGCAGCGTAGAGTCTAACACCATATATTTT. This chain connects TRBV9 to TRBJ1-3; D not certain. Germline loops: CDR1 SGDLS, CDR2 YYNGEE. This CDR3 is 12 amino acids long. Trimming left V 0 bases short and J 7 bases short, with 5 bases between.

The chain carries TRBV27 and TRBJ2-7; possibly TRBD1 for D (6 bases). Trimming stripped 4 bases from V and 3 bases from J, with 16 bases between. CDR1 is MNHEY, CDR2 SMNVEV, per germline (reference sequence). The CDR3 has 15 residues. CDR3 sequence reads: CASSSSGHSFYEQYF. The DNA for the CDR3 is TGTGCCAGCAGTTCATCGGGACACTCATTCTACGAGCAGTACTTC.

The rearrangement joins TRBV11-2 to TRBJ2-7, with TRBD2 matching 9 bases. The trim removed 5 bases at V and 3 bases at J, leaving 11 bases unmatched. The length of the CDR3 is 16 residues. In germline, CDR1 is SGHAT, CDR2 FQNNGV. The CDR3 DNA reads TGTGCCAGCAGCCCCTCTAGCGGGATCCTGGGCTACGAGCAGTACTTC. This translates into CASSPSSGILGYEQYF.

This clone appeared a single time. The V and J genes are TRBV10-3 and TRBJ2-2; D gene uncertain. This CDR3 spans 13 amino acids. CDR1 is ENHRY, CDR2 SYGVKD, per germline. Deletions cut 2 bases from V and 6 bases from J, with 7 bases between. The CDR3 loop is CAISERLAGELFF. CDR3 DNA sequence: TGTGCCATCAGTGAGAGGCTAGCCGGGGAGCTGTTTTTT.

The chain has TRBV19 and TRBJ2-2, with D hard to call. V lost 4 bases to trimming and J lost 4 bases, with 10 bases between them. The germline gives CDR1 LNHDA, CDR2 SQIVND (reference sequence). The CDR3 totals 14 residues. CDR3 DNA sequence: TGTGCCAGTAGTAGGGTCTTCCCCACCGGGGAGCTGTTTTTT. The encoded protein is CASSRVFPTGELFF.

This chain connects TRBV6-6 to TRBJ2-4; D remains ambiguous. The CDR3 covers 14 residues. Germline loops: CDR1 MNHNY, CDR2 SVGAGI (reference sequence). V lost 0 bases to trimming and J lost 9 bases, with 12 bases between them. The CDR3 DNA reads TGTGCCAGCAGTTACTCGAATTCAATAAGCATTCAGTACTTC. Protein product: CASSYSNSISIQYF.

V is TRBV14 and J is TRBJ1-1; D ambiguous. Germline V lookup: CDR1 SGHDN, CDR2 FVKESK. The V gene lost 3 bases and the J gene lost 4 bases, with 6 bases spanning the gap. This CDR3 is 12 amino acids long. CDR3: CASSQIPTEAFF. The CDR3 DNA reads as TGTGCCAGCAGCCAGATACCCACTGAAGCTTTCTTT.

V is TRBV7-2 and J is TRBJ1-1, with 8 bases lining up with TRBD1. Germline trimming cut 4 bases from V and 2 bases from J; bases unmatched to any gene: 6. Germline CDR1 and CDR2: SGHTA and FQGNSA. CDR3 length: 15 residues. As DNA, the CDR3 is TGTGCCAGCAGCTCGGGACAGGCCTACAACACTGAAGCTTTCTTT. This gives the protein CASSSGQAYNTEAFF.

The chain couples TRBV5-4 to TRBJ2-7; tentatively, D is TRBD1 (6 bases). CDR1 is SGHNT, CDR2 YYREEE, per germline (reference sequence). The CDR3 has 15 amino acids. Deletions cut 2 bases from V and 1 base from J, with 13 bases between. As DNA, the CDR3 is TGTGCCAGCAGCTTAGACAGGTCCCCGTCCTACGAGCAGTACTTC. This encodes CASSLDRSPSYEQYF.

The chain employs TRBV15 and TRBJ1-2, with no clear D. This CDR3 spans 14 amino acids. Germline assignment: CDR1 LNHNV and CDR2 YYDKDF (reference sequence). V gave up 0 bases and J gave up 4 bases, with 9 bases separating them. The CDR3 coding sequence is TGTGCCACCAGCAGAGATGAACCGGGCTATGGCTACACCTTC. The encoded protein is CATSRDEPGYGYTF. The variable domain in full, with the rest retrieved from reference TRBV15 and TRBJ1-2, is DAMVIQNPRYQVTQFGKPVTLSCSQTLNHNVMYWYQQKSSQAPKLLFHYYDKDFNNEADTPDNFQSRRPNTSFCFLDIRSPGLGDTAMYLCATSRDEPGYGYTFGSGTRLTVV.

This chain links TRBV5-1 with TRBJ1-1, with a possible D match to TRBD1 (5 bases). The CDR3 has 13 residues. The ends were cut back, 1 base at V and 4 bases at J, with 8 bases in the middle. Per germline, CDR1 SGHRS and CDR2 YFSETQ. CDR3 protein: CASSLYGGTEAFF. CDR3 DNA sequence: TGCGCCAGCAGCTTGTATGGGGGCACTGAAGCTTTCTTT.

Concerning this clone itself: Mismatch with germline at one junction end may stem from a read error. V and J are TRBV19 and TRBJ1-6; D is undetermined. The CDR3 loop spans 12 amino acids. From germline, CDR1 is LNHDA and CDR2 SQIVND (reference sequence). CDR3 sequence: CAGSMGNSPLHF. The CDR3 DNA sequence: TGTGCCGGTAGTATGGGTAATTCACCCCTCCACTTT.

This clone counts as medium-sized. V gene TRBV5-1 combines with J gene TRBJ1-6; D not resolved. Deletions cut 0 bases from V and 7 bases from J, with 8 bases between. Germline CDR1 reads SGHRS; CDR2 reads YFSETQ. CDR3 length: 14 amino acids. The CDR3 is CASSLESRNSPLHF. The CDR3 DNA reads as TGCGCCAGCAGCTTGGAATCGCGCAATTCACCCCTCCACTTT.

J is TRBJ2-3 and V is TRBV27, with D perhaps matching TRBD2 (5 bases). CDR1 is MNHEY, CDR2 SMNVEV, per germline (reference sequence). V lost 0 bases and J 0 bases, leaving 10 bases between the germline ends. The CDR3 has 16 residues. This CDR3 is CASSLSLATSTDTQYF. CDR3 coding DNA: TGTGCCAGCAGTTTATCTTTAGCGACTAGCACAGATACGCAGTATTTT.

V and J are TRBV11-2 and TRBJ1-6; D is unclear. V was cut by 2 bases and J by 6 bases, with 5 bases left in between. The CDR3 runs to 13 residues. Germline V gene lookup returns CDR1 SGHAT and CDR2 FQNNGV. The chain's CDR3 is CASSLMGNSPLHF. The CDR3 DNA sequence: TGTGCCAGCAGCTTAATGGGTAATTCACCCCTCCACTTT.

The CDR3 sequence is CASSLTPNEKLFF. In DNA form, the CDR3 reads TGTGCCAGCAGCCTTACTCCTAATGAAAAACTGTTTTTT. The rearrangement joins TRBV7-6 to TRBJ1-4; D is unclear. V lost 5 bases and J 3 bases, leaving 7 bases between the germline ends. The CDR3 runs to 13 residues. Germline CDR1 SGHVS, CDR2 FNYEAQ. Complete variable domain (other parts from reference TRBV7-6 and TRBJ1-4): GAGVSQSPRYKVTKRGQDVALRCDPISGHVSLYWYRQALGQGPEFLTYFNYEAQQDKSGLPNDRFSAERPEGSISTLTIQRTEQRDSAMYRCASSLTPNEKLFFGSGTQLSVL.

The chain uses TRBV19 and TRBJ2-1; D ambiguous. The CDR3 consists of 11 residues. V was pared by 5 bases and J by 6 bases, with 5 bases between. CDR1 is LNHDA and CDR2 is SQIVND in the germline V gene (reference sequence). CDR3 DNA: TGTGCCAGTAGTCGACTCAATGAGCAGTTCTTC. Its protein is CASSRLNEQFF. Supplemented by reference TRBV19 and TRBJ2-1, the full variable domain reads DGGITQSPKYLFRKEGQNVTLSCEQNLNHDAMYWYRQDPGQGLRLIYYSQIVNDFQKGDIAEGYSVSREKKESFPLTVTSAQKNPTAFYLCASSRLNEQFFGPGTRLTVL.

This sequence joins TRBV9 and TRBJ2-2, with D possibly being TRBD2 (5 bases). The V gene's germline CDR1 is SGDLS and CDR2 YYNGEE. V lost 5 bases, J lost 5 bases, and 22 bases lay in between. The CDR3 runs 17 residues. The CDR3 coding sequence is TGTGCCAGCAGAGGCGACTTCGTGGGAGACCCTACCGGGGAGCTGTTTTTT. Translation: CASRGDFVGDPTGELFF.

By share, this clone ranks as medium-sized. This rearrangement joins TRBV29-1 to TRBJ2-2, with 9 bases matching TRBD2. CDR1 and CDR2 from the germline V gene are SQVTM and ANQGSEA. The V gene end was trimmed by 7 bases and the J gene end by 0 bases; junction bases not matched to a gene: 3. The CDR3 consists of 14 residues. The CDR3 nucleotides are TGCAGCGCCAAGCGGGGGGCGAACACCGGGGAGCTGTTTTTT. As protein: CSAKRGANTGELFF.

V and J are TRBV10-3 and TRBJ2-1; no firm D call. The CDR3 loop spans 13 amino acids. CDR1 and CDR2 (germline): ENHRY, SYGVKD. The V gene lost 4 bases and the J gene lost 6 bases, with 10 bases spanning the gap. The CDR3 nucleotides read TGTGCCATCAGTGTGCAGAATCTCAATGAGCAGTTCTTC. Residues: CAISVQNLNEQFF.

This clone was found a few times. The chain uses TRBV6-6 and TRBJ2-3, with 11 positions matching TRBD2. With 3 bases clipped from V and 6 bases from J, the junction kept 8 bases outside the gene matches. Germline CDR1 is MNHNY and CDR2 is SVGAGI (reference sequence). This CDR3 comprises 16 residues. The CDR3 region is CASSYTSGGWIDTQYF. The CDR3 DNA is TGTGCCAGCAGTTATACTAGCGGGGGTTGGATTGATACGCAGTATTTT.

The CDR3 sequence: CASSFVEGTEAFF. CDR3 sequence (DNA): TGTGCCAGCAGCTTTGTTGAGGGCACTGAAGCTTTCTTT. The chain couples TRBV7-1 to TRBJ1-1; no definite D call. TRBV7-1 is identified as an open reading frame with a role that is uncertain. This CDR3 spans 13 amino acids. V was pared by 4 bases and J by 4 bases, with 10 bases between.

The genes are TRBV9 and TRBJ2-7, with 10 bases lining up with TRBD2. The junction had 6 bases not matched to a gene; V was cut back by 4 bases and J by 5 bases. Germline loops: CDR1 SGDLS, CDR2 YYNGEE. The CDR3 covers 14 residues. CDR3 coding DNA: TGTGCCAGCAGCCCGGGACTAGCGATCAACGAGCAGTACTTC. Translation: CASSPGLAINEQYF.